The rows below give T cell receptor beta chains drawn from one sample of a study of read filtering for tumor transcriptome and immune sequencing. TCRdb analysed the reads with MiXCR anew, one entry per CDR3 protein. The table has about 40,000 distinct CDR3 sequences, approximately 12% seen once. Sequenced input: a population of CD138-negative cells sorted from bone marrow. The receptors originated from a donor older than 35 with multiple myeloma. Each CDR3 is given with its conserved first and last residue. A D gene is named only where the DNA matches it firmly. Expanded clones get a size class; other rows say once, few or many, or leave the size out.

j_call	v_call	clone_size	d_call	cdr3_aa	cdr3_nt
TRBJ2-1	TRBV7-8	many	TRBD2	CASRPTRTSGVYNEQFF	TGTGCCAGCAGACCGACAAGGACTAGCGGGGTCTACAATGAGCAGTTCTTC
TRBJ2-2	TRBV7-2	.	.	CASGRTGELFF	TGTGCCTCAGGTCGCACCGGGGAGCTGTTTTTT
TRBJ2-7	TRBV27	once	TRBD1	CASSSTGNPYYYYEQYF	TGTGCCAGCAGTTCGACAGGGAATCCCTACTACTACTACGAGCAGTACTTC
TRBJ2-1	TRBV23-1	.	TRBD1	CASSRWDRRSCNEQFF	TGCGCCAGCAGTCGGTGGGACAGGCGGTCGTGCAATGAGCAGTTCTTC
TRBJ1-6	TRBV5-1	many	TRBD1	CASSFERQGGSSYNSPLHF	TGCGCCAGCAGCTTTGAAAGACAGGGCGGTAGCTCCTATAATTCACCCCTCCACTTT
TRBJ2-5	TRBV28	many	.	CASSERQETQYF	TGTGCCAGCAGCGAGCGGCAAGAGACCCAGTACTTC
TRBJ2-7	TRBV28	many	.	CASSPRQYEQYF	TGTGCCAGCAGTCCCCGACAGTACGAGCAGTACTTC
TRBJ1-5	TRBV29-1	many	.	CSAKIEGNQPQHF	TGCAGCGCCAAAATTGAGGGCAATCAGCCCCAGCATTTT
TRBJ2-3	TRBV5-1	many	TRBD1	CASSLAGTGGDTQYF	TGCGCCAGCAGCTTGGCCGGGACAGGGGGAGATACGCAGTATTTT
TRBJ1-5	TRBV2	.	TRBD1	CASRDREGQPQHF	TGTGCCAGCAGGGACAGGGAGGGCCAGCCCCAGCATTTT
TRBJ2-5	TRBV7-9	.	TRBD1	CASEPGGETQYF	TGTGCCAGCGAGCCAGGGGGAGAGACCCAGTACTTC
TRBJ2-5	TRBV5-1	many	TRBD1	CASSLEVRGQGETQYF	TGCGCCAGCAGCTTGGAGGTCAGGGGGCAAGGAGAGACCCAGTACTTC
TRBJ2-1	TRBV6-1	many	TRBD2	CASSDRISGAYNEQFF	TGTGCCAGCAGTGATCGGATTAGCGGGGCCTACAATGAGCAGTTCTTC
TRBJ2-1	TRBV29-1	.	TRBD1	CSVGQASSYNEQFF	TGCAGCGTCGGACAGGCGAGCTCCTACAATGAGCAGTTCTTC
TRBJ1-2	TRBV12-3/TRBV12-4	.	.	CVSSFGVTGNYGYTF	TGTGTCAGCAGTTTTGGTGTGACCGGAAACTATGGCTACACCTTC
TRBJ1-1	TRBV4-1	.	TRBD1	CASSQDVTGLNTEAFF	TGCGCCAGCAGCCAAGACGTGACAGGGCTGAACACTGAAGCTTTCTTT
TRBJ2-2	TRBV2	many	TRBD2	CASSEAWTSGDTGELFF	TGTGCCAGCAGTGAAGCATGGACTAGCGGGGACACCGGGGAGCTGTTTTTT
TRBJ2-3	TRBV12-3/TRBV12-4	few	.	CASSLGGHTDTQYF	TGTGCCAGCAGTTTGGGGGGGCATACAGATACGCAGTATTTT